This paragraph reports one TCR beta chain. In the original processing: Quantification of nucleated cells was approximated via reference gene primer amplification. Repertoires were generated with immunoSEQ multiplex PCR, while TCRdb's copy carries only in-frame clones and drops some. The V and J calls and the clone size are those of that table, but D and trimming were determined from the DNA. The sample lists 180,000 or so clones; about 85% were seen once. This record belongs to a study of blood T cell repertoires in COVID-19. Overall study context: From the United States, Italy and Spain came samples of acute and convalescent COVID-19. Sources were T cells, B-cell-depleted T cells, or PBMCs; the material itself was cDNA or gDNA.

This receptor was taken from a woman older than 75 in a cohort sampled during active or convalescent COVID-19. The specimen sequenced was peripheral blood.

CDR3 bases: TGTGCCAGCAGCCTACACTTTAAGCGGGATCGCACCTACAATGAGCAGTTCTTC. Its translation is CASSLHFKRDRTYNEQFF. The rearrangement joins TRBV3-1 (or the pseudogene TRBV3-2) to TRBJ2-1; 7 nucleotides line up with TRBD2. Germline CDR1 reads LGHDT; CDR2 reads YNNKEL (reference sequence). V was clipped by 4 bases and J by 2 bases; unmatched bases: 14. The CDR3 has 18 residues.